These T cell receptor beta chains were read from a single sample in a study of blood T cell repertoires in COVID-19. TCRdb's table, derived via immunoSEQ multiplex PCR, lists solely in-frame clones and lacks some. The sample consists of a few hundred thousand clones, about 87% of them appearing once. The sample taken for sequencing was peripheral blood. All receptors come from a human donor in a cohort sampled during active COVID-19. The CDR3 runs from the conserved cysteine through the conserved F or W. Fields, in order: clone size, V gene, J gene, D gene, CDR3 protein, CDR3 DNA. The D gene is left open where the match is weak. The listing skips clone size in some rows; elsewhere it reads once, few, many or a size class.

clone_size: .; v_call: TRBV28; j_call: TRBJ2-7; d_call: TRBD1; cdr3_aa: CASTFRARGTYEQYF; cdr3_nt: TGTGCCAGCACCTTTCGAGCCAGGGGGACCTACGAGCAGTACTTC
clone_size: .; v_call: TRBV28; j_call: TRBJ1-6; d_call: .; cdr3_aa: CATTLRGLYSPLHF; cdr3_nt: TGTGCCACCACACTCAGGGGTTTGTATTCACCCCTCCACTTT
clone_size: .; v_call: TRBV7-2; j_call: TRBJ1-1; d_call: TRBD1; cdr3_aa: CASRGTGFTEAFF; cdr3_nt: TGTGCCAGCCGGGGGACAGGTTTCACTGAAGCTTTCTTT
clone_size: .; v_call: TRBV5-1; j_call: TRBJ1-1; d_call: .; cdr3_aa: CASSSQTVNTEAFF; cdr3_nt: TGCGCCAGCAGCTCCCAGACAGTGAACACTGAAGCTTTCTTT
clone_size: .; v_call: TRBV28; j_call: TRBJ2-7; d_call: .; cdr3_aa: CASSNTGYSYEQYF; cdr3_nt: TGTGCCAGCAGTAACACAGGGTACTCCTACGAGCAGTACTTC
clone_size: once; v_call: TRBV5-1; j_call: TRBJ1-1; d_call: TRBD1; cdr3_aa: CASSGTGGTEAFF; cdr3_nt: TGCGCCAGCAGCGGGACAGGGGGAACTGAAGCTTTCTTT
clone_size: .; v_call: TRBV14; j_call: TRBJ2-1; d_call: .; cdr3_aa: CASSPPGGGGYNEQFF; cdr3_nt: TGTGCCAGCAGCCCGCCAGGCGGGGGCGGGTACAATGAGCAGTTCTTC
clone_size: .; v_call: TRBV2; j_call: TRBJ2-1; d_call: TRBD1; cdr3_aa: CASTPDRGEQFF; cdr3_nt: TGTGCCAGCACTCCTGACAGGGGGGAGCAGTTCTTC
clone_size: few; v_call: TRBV5-1; j_call: TRBJ1-1; d_call: .; cdr3_aa: CASSLRGNTEAFF; cdr3_nt: TGCGCCAGCAGCTTGAGGGGGAACACTGAAGCTTTCTTT
clone_size: .; v_call: TRBV5-8; j_call: TRBJ2-5; d_call: TRBD2; cdr3_aa: CASSHRTSGSRTQYF; cdr3_nt: TGTGCCAGCAGCCATCGGACTAGCGGGTCCCGGACCCAGTACTTC